This entry concerns a single T cell receptor (beta chain). Repertoires were generated with immunoSEQ multiplex PCR, while TCRdb's copy carries only in-frame clones and drops some. The sample has hundreds of thousands of clones, 86% seen once. The data were taken from a study of blood T cell repertoires in COVID-19. Study details: T cells, B-cell-depleted T cells, or PBMCs provided the cDNA or gDNA that served as material.

The length of the CDR3 is 16 residues. CDR1 and CDR2 (germline): MNHNY, SVGAGI (reference sequence). The germline V and J ends were trimmed by 5 bases and 2 bases, with 13 bases remaining between them. The chain recombines TRBV6-6 with TRBJ2-6; no reliable D call. This clonotype was sampled from a woman aged 25 to 39 with active or convalescent COVID-19. Material for sequencing was peripheral blood. This CDR3 is CASSKERSTGANVLTF. The CDR3 nucleotides are TGTGCCAGCAGTAAGGAACGGAGTACTGGGGCCAACGTCCTGACTTTC.